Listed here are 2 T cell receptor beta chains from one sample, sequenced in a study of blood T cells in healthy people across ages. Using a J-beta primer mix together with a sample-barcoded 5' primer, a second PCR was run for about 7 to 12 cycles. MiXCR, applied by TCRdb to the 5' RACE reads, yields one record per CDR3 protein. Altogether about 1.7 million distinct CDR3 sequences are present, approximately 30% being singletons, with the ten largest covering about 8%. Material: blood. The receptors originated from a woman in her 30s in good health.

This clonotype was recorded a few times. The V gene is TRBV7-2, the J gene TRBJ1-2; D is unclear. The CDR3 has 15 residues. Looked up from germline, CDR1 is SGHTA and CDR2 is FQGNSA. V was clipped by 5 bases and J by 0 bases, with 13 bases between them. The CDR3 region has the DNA TGTGCCAGCAGCCCGGACGTTCTGACTAACTATGGCTACACCTTC. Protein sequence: CASSPDVLTNYGYTF.

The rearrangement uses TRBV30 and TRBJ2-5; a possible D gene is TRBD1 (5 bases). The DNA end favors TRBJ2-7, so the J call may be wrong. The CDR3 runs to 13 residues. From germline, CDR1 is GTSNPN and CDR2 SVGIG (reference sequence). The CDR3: CAWDSGASYEQYF. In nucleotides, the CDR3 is TGTGCCTGGGACAGTGGGGCTTCCTACGAGCAGTACTTC.